These 32 T cell receptor beta chains came from one sample sequenced in a study of blood T cells in healthy people across ages. A J-beta primer mix and a sample-barcoded 5' primer were used in a second PCR of about 6 to 12 cycles. TCRdb used MiXCR to reprocess the 5' RACE reads, holding one entry per CDR3 protein. In the table there are approximately 1.5 million distinct CDR3 sequences, approximately 43% of which are singletons. Sequences were obtained from blood. These receptors came from a woman younger than 35 in good health.

V is TRBV20-1 and J is TRBJ2-7; possible D gene TRBD2, 6 bases. The CDR3 is 12 amino acids. CDR1 and CDR2 from the germline V gene are DFQATT and SNEGSKA (reference sequence). V lost 4 bases to trimming and J lost 2 bases, with 9 bases between them. The CDR3 sequence is CSATGVTYEQYF. The CDR3 DNA follows: TGCAGTGCTACGGGGGTTACCTACGAGCAGTACTTC.

The chain recombines TRBV6-1 with TRBJ1-2; D call uncertain. Germline V gives CDR1 MNHNS, CDR2 SASEGT. Trimming cost V 4 bases and J 2 bases, with 14 bases left between them. The CDR3 runs 15 residues. The CDR3 DNA reads TGTGCCAGCAGTGTCCTGGCGAGTGTGAACTATGGCTACACCTTC. Encoded protein: CASSVLASVNYGYTF.

The V call is TRBV12-5, the J call TRBJ1-1; no clear D gene. The CDR3 has 13 amino acids. V was trimmed by 4 bases and J by 3 bases, leaving 9 bases between them. Germline V gene lookup returns CDR1 LGHNT and CDR2 FRNRAP. The CDR3 region has the DNA TGTGCTAGTGGTTCCACCGAAGACACTGAAGCTTTCTTT. This encodes CASGSTEDTEAFF.

The genes are TRBV20-1 and TRBJ1-5, with D perhaps matching TRBD1 (5 bases). CDR3 length equals 14 residues. V was pared by 6 bases and J by 3 bases, with 15 bases between. Germline CDR1 is DFQATT and CDR2 is SNEGSKA (reference sequence). The CDR3 DNA is TGCAGTGCCCGCCGTCAGGGACCCAATCAGCCCCAGCATTTT. Translated: CSARRQGPNQPQHF.

This sequence joins TRBV27 and TRBJ2-2; D possibly corresponds to TRBD2 (5 bases). Germline CDR1 and CDR2: MNHEY and SMNVEV (reference sequence). Trimming removed 4 bases from V and 2 bases from J, with 23 bases in between. The CDR3 covers 19 residues. The CDR3: CASSSPRGGRRGNTGELFF. DNA for the CDR3: TGTGCCAGCAGTTCCCCCCGGGGTGGGCGTCGAGGCAACACCGGGGAGCTGTTTTTT.

The genes are TRBV10-1 and TRBJ2-1; D is unresolved. The germline CDR1 and CDR2 sequences are WNHNN and SYGVQD (reference sequence). This CDR3 has 14 residues. Trimming removed 0 bases at V and 2 bases at J, with 5 bases between. The CDR3 coding sequence is TGCGCCAGCAGTGAGTCGTATCCCTACAATGAGCAGTTCTTC. Encoded protein: CASSESYPYNEQFF.

The chain carries TRBV4-3 and TRBJ2-2, with 10 bases matching TRBD2. CDR3 length: 17 residues. Germline CDR1 reads LGHNA; CDR2 reads YSLEER. Unmatched junction bases numbered 6, after V lost 0 bases and J lost 5 bases. The CDR3 region is CASSQDLAGETTGELFF. The CDR3 nucleotides are TGCGCCAGCAGCCAAGACCTAGCGGGAGAGACTACCGGGGAGCTGTTTTTT.

The chain links TRBV4-3 to TRBJ1-2, with D possibly matching TRBD1 (5 bases). This CDR3 has 15 amino acids. Trimming removed 0 bases at V and 3 bases at J, with 11 bases between. Germline values: CDR1 LGHNA, CDR2 YSLEER. The DNA of the CDR3 is TGCGCCAGCAGCCAAGATACTCGGGGACACTATGGCTACACCTTC. It yields the protein CASSQDTRGHYGYTF.

The chain carries TRBV30 and TRBJ2-1, with D hard to call. V was clipped by 4 bases and J by 3 bases, with 4 bases between them. The length of the CDR3 is 11 residues. Germline V gene lookup returns CDR1 GTSNPN and CDR2 SVGIG (reference sequence). The CDR3 here is CAWMIYNEQFF. CDR3 DNA: TGTGCCTGGATGATCTACAATGAGCAGTTCTTC.

The genes are TRBV5-1 and TRBJ1-1; 11 nucleotides line up with TRBD1. The CDR3 loop spans 16 amino acids. Trimming at V came to 5 bases and at J to 1 base, leaving 7 bases not matched to a gene. CDR1 SGHRS and CDR2 YFSETQ come from the germline V gene. The CDR3 loop is CASRPDGQGANTEAFF. CDR3 sequence (DNA): TGCGCCAGCAGACCCGACGGACAGGGGGCGAACACTGAAGCTTTCTTT.

The chain couples TRBV20-1 to TRBJ2-7, with a weak D call TRBD1 (5 bases). Germline loops: CDR1 DFQATT, CDR2 SNEGSKA (reference sequence). The V end lost 2 bases, the J end lost 4 bases, and 12 bases lay between the germline ends. The CDR3 has 13 amino acids. The CDR3 DNA follows: TGCAGTGCTAGACGTACAGGAAGATACGAGCAGTACTTC. This gives the protein CSARRTGRYEQYF.

In the case of this clonotype: At one end, the junction sequence differs from germline, possibly due to a read error. The chain carries TRBV5-1 and TRBJ2-3; unclear D gene. The germline V gene has CDR1 SGHRS and CDR2 YFSETQ. This CDR3 comprises 15 residues. The CDR3, as DNA: TGCGCCAACAGCTTGGCGGTCCCGGTCACAGATACGCAGTATTTT. It specifies CANSLAVPVTDTQYF. Full variable domain (rest looked up from reference TRBV5-1 and TRBJ2-3): KAGVTQTPRYLIKTRGQQVTLSCSPISGHRSVSWYQQTPGQGLQFLFEYFSETQRNKGNFPGRFSGRQFSNSRSEMNVSTLELGDSALYLCANSLAVPVTDTQYFGPGTRLTVL.

J is TRBJ1-6 and V is TRBV7-2, with TRBD1 identical over 7 bases. Trimming took 1 base from V and 2 from J; bases not matched to a gene: 2. This CDR3 region has 16 residues. CDR1 and CDR2 (germline): SGHTA, FQGNSA. The CDR3 spells CASSLDGQAYNSPLHF. In DNA form, the CDR3 reads TGTGCCAGCAGCTTAGATGGACAGGCCTATAATTCACCCCTCCACTTT.

V is TRBV10-3 and J is TRBJ1-1; D call uncertain. The CDR3 totals 16 residues. CDR1 and CDR2 from the germline V gene are ENHRY and SYGVKD. V lost 2 bases and J lost 0, with 13 bases in between. Written as DNA, the CDR3 is TGTGCCATCAGTGAGGGAGTCGCCGGGTTGAACACTGAAGCTTTCTTT. Translation gives CAISEGVAGLNTEAFF.

This clonotype was detected a few times. The chain is built from TRBV29-1 and TRBJ2-5; D call uncertain. The ends were cut back, 4 bases at V and 1 base at J, with 10 bases in the middle. The CDR3 has 13 residues. Germline V gives CDR1 SQVTM, CDR2 ANQGSEA. For the CDR3, the DNA is TGCAGCGTTGGGTCGGGTGGCCAAGAGACCCAGTACTTC. Amino acid sequence: CSVGSGGQETQYF.

The rearrangement uses TRBV20-1 and TRBJ2-3; TRBD2 matches at 10 bases. The CDR3 contains 16 residues. Germline V gene data show CDR1 as DFQATT and CDR2 as SNEGSKA (reference sequence). J lost 5 bases, V lost 6 bases, and 14 bases had no gene match. Written as DNA, the CDR3 is TGCAGTGCAAACCCATTAGCGGGAGGAGGGAGAGATACGCAGTATTTT. Translating it yields CSANPLAGGGRDTQYF.

V and J are TRBV7-9 and TRBJ2-5; D is uncertain. Germline assignment: CDR1 SEHNR and CDR2 FQNEAQ (reference sequence). CDR3 length: 14 residues. V lost 8 bases to trimming and J lost 1 base, with 14 bases between them. CDR3 coding DNA: TGTGCCAGCCGGCCCCCATACGGCCAAGAGACCCAGTACTTC. It encodes CASRPPYGQETQYF.

This clonotype was found many times. J is TRBJ2-7 and V is TRBV12-3 or TRBV12-4; no firm D call. The length of the CDR3 is 13 residues. The germline V and J ends were trimmed by 5 bases and 0 bases, with 8 bases remaining between them. The CDR3 region has the DNA TGTGCCAGCAGTGACTCTAGCTCCTACGAGCAGTACTTC. It is translated as CASSDSSSYEQYF.

The V call is TRBV6-2 or TRBV6-3, the J call TRBJ1-2, with 12 bases fitting TRBD1. Per germline, CDR1 MNHEY and CDR2 SVGEGT. CDR3 length equals 14 residues. V shed 5 bases and J 6 bases; nucleotides not matched to a gene: 4. The CDR3, as DNA: TGTGCCAGCAGTAACCGGGACAGGGGGCATGGCTACACCTTC. The encoded protein is CASSNRDRGHGYTF.

This chain's CDR3 is CSVDSENEKLFF. For the CDR3, the DNA is TGCAGCGTTGACTCCGAAAATGAAAAACTGTTTTTT. The chain has TRBV29-1 and TRBJ1-4; D uncertain. CDR3 length equals 12 residues. Germline V lookup: CDR1 SQVTM, CDR2 ANQGSEA. V was pared by 3 bases and J by 5 bases, with 7 bases between.

V gene TRBV10-3 combines with J gene TRBJ2-4; D is unresolved. The J call may be in error: the DNA end matches TRBJ2-5 better. Germline V lookup: CDR1 ENHRY, CDR2 SYGVKD. CDR3 size: 13 residues. The CDR3 region is CAISEVREETQYF. As DNA, the CDR3 is TGTGCCATCAGTGAAGTCCGGGAAGAGACCCAGTACTTC.

The chain employs TRBV7-9 and TRBJ2-5; D not certain. The V and J ends lost 8 bases and 11 bases respectively, with 27 bases between them. CDR3 length equals 15 residues. Per germline, CDR1 SEHNR and CDR2 FQNEAQ (reference sequence). The CDR3 region has the DNA TGTGCCAGCGGCATCCTCCGGGTCCTAAGTAATGAGCAGTACTTC. Translated, it gives CASGILRVLSNEQYF.

This sequence joins TRBV7-8 and TRBJ1-5, with D uncertain. CDR1 is SGHVS, CDR2 FQNEAQ, per germline. The V end was cut by 2 bases, the J end by 0 bases, with 11 bases between. The CDR3 extends over 16 amino acids. CDR3 DNA sequence: TGTGCCAGCAGCTTACGGGAGGGTGATAGCAATCAGCCCCAGCATTTT. Amino acid sequence: CASSLREGDSNQPQHF.

The table lists this clonotype with many counts. V and J are TRBV27 and TRBJ2-7, with D hard to call. Germline CDR1 MNHEY, CDR2 SMNVEV (reference sequence). The CDR3 totals 14 residues. Trimming took 6 bases from V and 2 from J, leaving 14 bases between them. The CDR3 bases are TGTGCCAGCAGCTTGAGTGGGCTCACCTACGAGCAGTACTTC. Translation: CASSLSGLTYEQYF.

With regard to this clonotype: At one of its ends the junction is not consistent with the germline gene, which may arise from a read error. The rearrangement uses TRBV29-1 and TRBJ2-1; D unresolved. The CDR3 has 11 amino acids. Germline V gene data show CDR1 as SQVTM and CDR2 as ANQGSEA. CDR3 residues: CSVLNANEQVF. In DNA form, the CDR3 reads TGCAGCGTTCTCAATGCCAATGAGCAGGTCTTC.

Comments on this clonotype: A read error may produce the germline difference seen at one junction end. The chain employs TRBV4-1 and TRBJ1-5; no firm D call. Germline V gives CDR1 MGHRA, CDR2 YSYEKL. This CDR3 comprises 14 residues. This CDR3 is CASSQEASNRPQHF. DNA for the CDR3: TGCGCCAGCAGCCAAGAGGCTAGCAATCGGCCCCAGCATTTT.

The V call is TRBV29-1, the J call TRBJ2-3, with 11 bases fitting TRBD2. The CDR3 contains 15 residues. Germline V CDR1 and CDR2: SQVTM, ANQGSEA. The J segment lost 2 bases and the V segment lost 7 bases, leaving 8 bases of the junction unmatched. The CDR3 DNA sequence: TGCAGCGGCCGCGGGACTAGCGGAAACACAGATACGCAGTATTTT. This codes for CSGRGTSGNTDTQYF.

The V and J genes are TRBV7-9 and TRBJ2-1, with D perhaps TRBD2 (5 bases). Germline assignment: CDR1 SEHNR and CDR2 FQNEAQ (reference sequence). The V gene lost 5 bases and the J gene lost 7 bases, with 15 bases spanning the gap. This CDR3 is 14 amino acids long. As DNA, the CDR3 is TGTGCCAGCAGCATCGGGCGAGGCGGGAATGAGCAGTTCTTC. Protein sequence: CASSIGRGGNEQFF.

The J gene is TRBJ1-5, the V gene TRBV5-8; 7 nucleotides line up with TRBD1. The CDR3 has 15 residues. V lost 3 bases to trimming and J lost 8 bases; unmatched junction nucleotides: 11. Germline V gene sequence: CDR1 SGHTS, CDR2 YDEGEE. The CDR3 sequence: CASSWIRDSSKPQHF. Here the CDR3 DNA reads TGTGCCAGCAGCTGGATCCGGGACAGTTCCAAGCCCCAGCATTTT.

The rearrangement joins TRBV12-3 or TRBV12-4 to TRBJ1-1, with D possibly matching TRBD1 (5 bases). V was trimmed by 3 bases and J by 1 base, leaving 15 bases between them. The CDR3 has 16 amino acids. The CDR3 spells CASSFGGALGNTEAFF. The CDR3, as DNA: TGTGCCAGCAGTTTTGGGGGAGCACTTGGGAACACTGAAGCTTTCTTT.

This sequence joins TRBV29-1 and TRBJ2-1; no reliable D call. This CDR3 comprises 13 residues. From germline, CDR1 is SQVTM and CDR2 ANQGSEA. V lost 4 bases, J lost 13 bases, and 20 bases lay in between. CDR3 sequence: CSVVRHVTETQFF. CDR3 nucleotide sequence: TGCAGCGTTGTAAGACACGTCACGGAGACCCAGTTCTTC.

The chain has TRBV20-1 and TRBJ2-1; the D is unclear. Germline lookup yields CDR1 DFQATT and CDR2 SNEGSKA (reference sequence). The CDR3 totals 15 residues. The CDR3 region is CSRKKAGPNYNEQFF. Here the CDR3 DNA reads TGCAGCCGAAAGAAAGCCGGGCCGAACTACAATGAGCAGTTCTTC.